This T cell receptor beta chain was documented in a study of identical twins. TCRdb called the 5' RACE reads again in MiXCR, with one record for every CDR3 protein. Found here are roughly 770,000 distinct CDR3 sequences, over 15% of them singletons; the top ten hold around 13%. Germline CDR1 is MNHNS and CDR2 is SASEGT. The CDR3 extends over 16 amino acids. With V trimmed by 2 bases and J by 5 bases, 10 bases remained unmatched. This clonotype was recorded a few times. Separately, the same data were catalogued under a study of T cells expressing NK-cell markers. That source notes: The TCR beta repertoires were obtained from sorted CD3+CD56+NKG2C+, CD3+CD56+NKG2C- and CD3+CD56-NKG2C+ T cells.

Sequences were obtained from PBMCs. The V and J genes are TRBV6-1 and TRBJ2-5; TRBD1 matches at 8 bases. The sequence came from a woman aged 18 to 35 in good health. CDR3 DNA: TGTGCCAGCAGTGAACAGAGTAGGACAGGGAGGGAGACCCAGTACTTC. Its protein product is CASSEQSRTGRETQYF.